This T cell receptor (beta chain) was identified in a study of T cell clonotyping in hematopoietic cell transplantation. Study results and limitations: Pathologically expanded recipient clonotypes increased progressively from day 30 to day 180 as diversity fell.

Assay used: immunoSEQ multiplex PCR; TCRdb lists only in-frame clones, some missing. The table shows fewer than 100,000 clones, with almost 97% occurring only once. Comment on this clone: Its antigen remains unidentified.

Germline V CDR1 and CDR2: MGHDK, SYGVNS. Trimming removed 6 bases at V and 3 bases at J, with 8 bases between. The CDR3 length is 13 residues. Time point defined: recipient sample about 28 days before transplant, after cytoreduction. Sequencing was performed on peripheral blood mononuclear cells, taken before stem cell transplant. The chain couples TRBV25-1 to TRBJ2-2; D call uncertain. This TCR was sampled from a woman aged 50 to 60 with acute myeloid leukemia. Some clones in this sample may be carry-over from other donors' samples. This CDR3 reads CASRSVYTGELFF. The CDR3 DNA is TGTGCCAGCAGGTCGGTTTACACCGGGGAGCTGTTTTTT.